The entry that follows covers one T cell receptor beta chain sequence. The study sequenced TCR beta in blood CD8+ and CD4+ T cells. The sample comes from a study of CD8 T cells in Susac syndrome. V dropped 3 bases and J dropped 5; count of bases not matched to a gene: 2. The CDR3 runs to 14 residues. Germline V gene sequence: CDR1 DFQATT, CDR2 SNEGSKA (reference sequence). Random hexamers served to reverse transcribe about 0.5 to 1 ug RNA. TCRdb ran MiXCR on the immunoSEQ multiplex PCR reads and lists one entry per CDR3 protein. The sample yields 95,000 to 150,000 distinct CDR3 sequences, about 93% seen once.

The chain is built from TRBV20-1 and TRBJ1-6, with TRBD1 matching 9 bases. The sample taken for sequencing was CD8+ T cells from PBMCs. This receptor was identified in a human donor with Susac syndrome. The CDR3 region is CSASGQGNNSPLHF. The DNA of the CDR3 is TGCAGTGCTAGTGGACAGGGGAATAATTCACCCCTCCACTTT.